This is a list of T cell receptor beta chains from one sample in a study of blood T cells in healthy people across ages. TCRdb analysed the 5' RACE reads with MiXCR anew, one entry per CDR3 protein. Seen here are roughly 1.7 million distinct CDR3 sequences, roughly a third observed once, and the top ten hold about 11%. Material: blood. These receptors were collected from a woman in her twenties or thirties in good health. Each CDR3 is given with its conserved first and last residue. Each record gives: CDR3 DNA, CDR3 protein, clone size, V gene, J gene, D gene. A D gene is named only where the DNA matches it firmly. A row's size may be missing; if present it is once, few, many or a size class.

CDR3nt: TGTGCCAGATCTAGCGGTCCAAACAATGAGCAGTTCTTC
CDR3aa: CARSSGPNNEQFF
abundance: NA
v_gene: TRBV10-3
j_gene: TRBJ2-1
d_gene: TRBD2

CDR3nt: TGTGCCAGCAGCTTAACAGGGACAGGAAAAGAGACCCAGTACTTC
CDR3aa: CASSLTGTGKETQYF
abundance: NA
v_gene: TRBV7-3
j_gene: TRBJ2-5
d_gene: TRBD1

CDR3nt: TGCAGTGCTAGTCGACCCCCGAACACTGAAGCTTTCTTT
CDR3aa: CSASRPPNTEAFF
abundance: few
v_gene: TRBV20-1
j_gene: TRBJ1-1
d_gene: NA

CDR3nt: TGTGCCAGCAGCTTCCCAGGGGGCCCTGGCTACACCTTC
CDR3aa: CASSFPGGPGYTF
abundance: NA
v_gene: TRBV7-2
j_gene: TRBJ1-2
d_gene: TRBD1

CDR3nt: TGTGCCAGCATCCAGGTTGGGGGTGCTGTTTACACTGAAGCTTTCTTT
CDR3aa: CASIQVGGAVYTEAFF
abundance: NA
v_gene: TRBV11-2
j_gene: TRBJ1-1
d_gene: NA

CDR3nt: TGTGCCACCCTGCGGAGCGGGAGGGCGAATGAGCAGTTCTTC
CDR3aa: CATLRSGRANEQFF
abundance: few
v_gene: TRBV10-3
j_gene: TRBJ2-1
d_gene: TRBD2

CDR3nt: TGTGCCAGCACCAGGGACAGGTTCGAAGAGACCCAGTACTTC
CDR3aa: CASTRDRFEETQYF
abundance: NA
v_gene: TRBV6-5
j_gene: TRBJ2-5
d_gene: TRBD1

CDR3nt: TGTGCCAGCAGCTTACCGGAGAGGGAGACCCAGTACTTC
CDR3aa: CASSLPERETQYF
abundance: few
v_gene: TRBV7-2
j_gene: TRBJ2-5
d_gene: NA

CDR3nt: TGTGCCAGCAGTCGGGGGCAGGGGAGGACTTTCTTT
CDR3aa: CASSRGQGRTFF
abundance: NA
v_gene: TRBV7-9
j_gene: TRBJ1-1
d_gene: NA

CDR3nt: TGTGCCAGCAGTTTATTCCAGGGCCCCGGGTCGCTCGAGCAGTGCTTC
CDR3aa: CASSLFQGPGSLEQCF
abundance: NA
v_gene: TRBV27
j_gene: TRBJ2-7
d_gene: NA

CDR3nt: TGTGCCAGCAGTGAAGATTACATACTCCCTTGGAGTGGCGAGCAGTACTTC
CDR3aa: CASSEDYILPWSGEQYF
abundance: NA
v_gene: TRBV6-1
j_gene: TRBJ2-7
d_gene: NA

CDR3nt: TGTGCCAGCAGCGCTCTAGGGACACCCTACGAGCAGTACTTC
CDR3aa: CASSALGTPYEQYF
abundance: NA
v_gene: TRBV3-1
j_gene: TRBJ2-7
d_gene: NA

CDR3nt: TGCAGTGCGCCCACAGGGGAGAGTTCACCCCTCCACTTT
CDR3aa: CSAPTGESSPLHF
abundance: NA
v_gene: TRBV20-1
j_gene: TRBJ1-6
d_gene: TRBD1

CDR3nt: TGTGCCAGCACTCTTAGCCCCCAGTATGGCTACACCTTC
CDR3aa: CASTLSPQYGYTF
abundance: few
v_gene: TRBV12-3/TRBV12-4
j_gene: TRBJ1-2
d_gene: NA

CDR3nt: TGTGCCAGCAGTGAGCGGGGGGAGTCCTACAATGAGCAGTTCTTC
CDR3aa: CASSERGESYNEQFF
abundance: NA
v_gene: TRBV6-2/TRBV6-3
j_gene: TRBJ2-1
d_gene: TRBD2

CDR3nt: TGTGCCACCAGCAGAGGATCCGGCGGGGGGGTTGATGAGCAGTTCTTC
CDR3aa: CATSRGSGGGVDEQFF
abundance: NA
v_gene: TRBV15
j_gene: TRBJ2-1
d_gene: TRBD2

CDR3nt: TGTGCCAGCAACCGTGGCCACCGGGAGCAGTACTTC
CDR3aa: CASNRGHREQYF
abundance: NA
v_gene: TRBV28
j_gene: TRBJ2-7
d_gene: NA

CDR3nt: TGTGCCATCCTTGGGGGCCTCTCGGATGAGCAGTTCTTC
CDR3aa: CAILGGLSDEQFF
abundance: few
v_gene: TRBV10-3
j_gene: TRBJ2-1
d_gene: NA

CDR3nt: TGTGCCAGCTGGGACAGGAATCAGCCCCAGCATTTT
CDR3aa: CASWDRNQPQHF
abundance: few
v_gene: TRBV28
j_gene: TRBJ1-5
d_gene: TRBD1

CDR3nt: TGTGCCATCAGGAGGCAGGAGTCAGTGGAGACCCAGTACTTC
CDR3aa: CAIRRQESVETQYF
abundance: many
v_gene: TRBV10-3
j_gene: TRBJ2-5
d_gene: NA

CDR3nt: TGTGCCGGCAGCGTGGGGACTAGCCCCACCTCAGCGTATTTT
CDR3aa: CAGSVGTSPTSAYF
abundance: once
v_gene: TRBV7-2
j_gene: TRBJ2-3
d_gene: TRBD2

CDR3nt: TGTGCCAGCAGCCAAGTAGGGGAATCACCCCTCCACTTT
CDR3aa: CASSQVGESPLHF
abundance: few
v_gene: TRBV4-2
j_gene: TRBJ1-6
d_gene: NA

CDR3nt: TGCAGTGCTGGTGTTAGTAGCAATCAGCCCCAGCATTTT
CDR3aa: CSAGVSSNQPQHF
abundance: NA
v_gene: TRBV20-1
j_gene: TRBJ1-5
d_gene: NA

CDR3nt: TGTGCCAGCAGCCAAGGCTTTGCGGGGGTCTCCTACAATGAGCAGTTCTTC
CDR3aa: CASSQGFAGVSYNEQFF
abundance: NA
v_gene: TRBV3-1
j_gene: TRBJ2-1
d_gene: TRBD2

CDR3nt: TGTGCCATCAGTGTAGCGGGAGGAGGAGATACGCAGTATTTT
CDR3aa: CAISVAGGGDTQYF
abundance: few
v_gene: TRBV10-3
j_gene: TRBJ2-3
d_gene: TRBD2

CDR3nt: TGTGCCAGCAGCCCTAGGACAGGGCCGAGCTCCTATAATTCACCCCTCCACTTT
CDR3aa: CASSPRTGPSSYNSPLHF
abundance: NA
v_gene: TRBV7-8
j_gene: TRBJ1-6
d_gene: TRBD1

CDR3nt: TGCGCCAGCAGCCAAGGTTTTGGACGAGAGGTTCTCGGCTACACCTTC
CDR3aa: CASSQGFGREVLGYTF
abundance: NA
v_gene: TRBV4-1
j_gene: TRBJ1-2
d_gene: NA

CDR3nt: TGCAGTGCTCCTAAGGGAGGCGGAAACTATGGCTACACCTTC
CDR3aa: CSAPKGGGNYGYTF
abundance: few
v_gene: TRBV20-1
j_gene: TRBJ1-2
d_gene: NA

CDR3nt: TGTGCCAGCAGCCCCCAGGCGGCAGAGAACACTGAAGCTTTCTTT
CDR3aa: CASSPQAAENTEAFF
abundance: NA
v_gene: TRBV7-9
j_gene: TRBJ1-1
d_gene: NA

CDR3nt: TGCGCCAGCAGCTTCCAGGGGCGCGTAGTGGAGACCCAGTACTTC
CDR3aa: CASSFQGRVVETQYF
abundance: NA
v_gene: TRBV5-1
j_gene: TRBJ2-5
d_gene: NA

CDR3nt: TGTGCCAGCAGCTTTTCTGGGGGGCGGTATGAGCAGTTCTTC
CDR3aa: CASSFSGGRYEQFF
abundance: NA
v_gene: TRBV7-9
j_gene: TRBJ2-1
d_gene: NA

CDR3nt: TGCAGTGCTAGAGATCCCCTCGGGATAGGGGACCCCTACAATGAGCAGTTCTTC
CDR3aa: CSARDPLGIGDPYNEQFF
abundance: few
v_gene: TRBV20-1
j_gene: TRBJ2-1
d_gene: NA